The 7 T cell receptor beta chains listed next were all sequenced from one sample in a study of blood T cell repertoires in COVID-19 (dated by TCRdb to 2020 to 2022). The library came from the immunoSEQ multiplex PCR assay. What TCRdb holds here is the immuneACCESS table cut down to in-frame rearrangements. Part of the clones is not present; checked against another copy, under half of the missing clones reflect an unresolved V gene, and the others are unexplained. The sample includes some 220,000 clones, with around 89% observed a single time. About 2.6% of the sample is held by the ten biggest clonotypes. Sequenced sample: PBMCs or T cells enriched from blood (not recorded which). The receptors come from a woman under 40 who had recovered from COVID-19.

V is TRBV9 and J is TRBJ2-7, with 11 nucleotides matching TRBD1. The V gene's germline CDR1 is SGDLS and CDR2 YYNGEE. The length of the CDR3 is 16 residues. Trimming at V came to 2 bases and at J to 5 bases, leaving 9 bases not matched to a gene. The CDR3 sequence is CASSVAGTGGRDEQYF. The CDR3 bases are TGTGCCAGCAGCGTCGCCGGGACAGGGGGTCGGGACGAGCAGTACTTC.

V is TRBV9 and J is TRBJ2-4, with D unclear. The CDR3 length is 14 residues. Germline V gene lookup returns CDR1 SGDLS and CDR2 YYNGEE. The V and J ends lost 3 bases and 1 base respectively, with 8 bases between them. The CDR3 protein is CASSGSGAKNIQYF. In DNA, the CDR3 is TGTGCCAGCAGCGGCTCCGGGGCCAAAAACATTCAGTACTTC. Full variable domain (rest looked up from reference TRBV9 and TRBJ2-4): DSGVTQTPKHLITATGQRVTLRCSPRSGDLSVYWYQQSLDQGLQFLIQYYNGEERAKGNILERFSAQQFPDLHSELNLSSLELGDSALYFCASSGSGAKNIQYFGAGTRLSVL.

CDR3 bases: TGTGCCAGCAGCTTAGATGGACTCCTCTACGAGCAGTACTTC. Amino acids: CASSLDGLLYEQYF. The genes are TRBV7-2 and TRBJ2-7; tentative D call: TRBD2 (5 bases). From germline, CDR1 is SGHTA and CDR2 FQGNSA. V lost 1 base, J lost 3 bases, and 10 bases lay in between. This CDR3 contains 14 residues.

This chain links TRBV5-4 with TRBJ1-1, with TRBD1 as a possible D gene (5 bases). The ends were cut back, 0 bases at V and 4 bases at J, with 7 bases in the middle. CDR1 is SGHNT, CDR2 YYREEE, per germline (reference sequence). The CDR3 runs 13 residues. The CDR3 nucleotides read TGTGCCAGCAGCTTGGATGGGGCCACTGAAGCTTTCTTT. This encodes CASSLDGATEAFF.

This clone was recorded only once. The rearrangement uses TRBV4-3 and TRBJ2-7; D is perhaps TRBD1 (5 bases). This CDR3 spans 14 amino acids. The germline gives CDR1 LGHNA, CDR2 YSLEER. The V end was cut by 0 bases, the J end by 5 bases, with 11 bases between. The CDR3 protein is CASSQDSRVHEQYF. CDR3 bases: TGCGCCAGCAGCCAAGATAGCAGGGTGCACGAGCAGTACTTC.

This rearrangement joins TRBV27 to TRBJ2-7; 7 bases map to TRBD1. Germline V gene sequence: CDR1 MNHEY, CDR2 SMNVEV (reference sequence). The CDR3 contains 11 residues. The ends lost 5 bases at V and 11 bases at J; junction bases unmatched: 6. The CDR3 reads CASSDYRGEYF. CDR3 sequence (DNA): TGTGCCAGCAGTGATTACAGGGGAGAGTACTTC.

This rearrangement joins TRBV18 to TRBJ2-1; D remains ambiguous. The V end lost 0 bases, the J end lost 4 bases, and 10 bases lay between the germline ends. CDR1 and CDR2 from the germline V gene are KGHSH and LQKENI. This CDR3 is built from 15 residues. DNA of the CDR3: TGTGCCAGCTCACCACCGATTGGGCCATACAATGAGCAGTTCTTC. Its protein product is CASSPPIGPYNEQFF.